There are many counts of the clone carrying this T cell receptor (beta chain). The TCR cDNA carried a universal primer site and UMIs from 5'RACE template switching. TCRdb fed the 5' RACE reads into MiXCR, producing one record per CDR3 protein. The table has 600,000 to 750,000 distinct CDR3 sequences, 9% to 15% seen once. This record belongs to a study of T cells after yellow fever vaccination. The CDR3 runs to 15 residues. Trimming left V 1 base short and J 1 base short, with 8 bases between. Germline loops: CDR1 LGHDT, CDR2 YNNKEL (reference sequence). This receptor was obtained from a man aged 30-40 years who received the YFV17D yellow fever vaccine. The material was PBMCs, obtained on the day of the yellow fever booster vaccination. This chain joins TRBV3-1 and TRBJ1-5; no firm D call. DNA of the CDR3: TGTGCCAGCAGCCAAGGGACGGTCAGCAATCAGCCCCAGCATTTT. It encodes CASSQGTVSNQPQHF.